This T cell receptor (beta chain) was recovered during a study of cytomegalovirus exposure and HLA in healthy donors. In the study overall: The approximately 720 first-cohort repertoires and the 95 to 150 validation repertoires shared the same platform, a later analysis reported.

With regard to this clone: Its antigen is currently unknown.

V was trimmed by 4 bases and J by 6 bases, leaving 14 bases between them. CDR1 SGHNT and CDR2 YYREEE come from the germline V gene (reference sequence). The CDR3 is 14 amino acids. The data were produced by immunoSEQ multiplex PCR, yet TCRdb's version contains in-frame clones alone and is incomplete. The sample carries approximately 200,000 clones, under 95% recorded once. Study outcomes and limitations: Reports showed the classifier diagnosing cytomegalovirus status with high specificity and sensitivity. Most TCR sequences were seen very rarely across donors, but some public TCRs occurred in many. Through in vitro validation, three CMV-associated chains were shown to be specific for CMV antigens.

This sequence was found in a woman aged 18-29 years in good health and CMV-seronegative. The genes are TRBV5-4 and TRBJ1-5; D might be TRBD1 (5 bases). The sequenced sample was PBMCs. As DNA, the CDR3 is TGTGCCAGCAGCCTGGACGGGGGAGGTCAGCCCCAGCATTTT. Amino acid sequence: CASSLDGGGQPQHF.